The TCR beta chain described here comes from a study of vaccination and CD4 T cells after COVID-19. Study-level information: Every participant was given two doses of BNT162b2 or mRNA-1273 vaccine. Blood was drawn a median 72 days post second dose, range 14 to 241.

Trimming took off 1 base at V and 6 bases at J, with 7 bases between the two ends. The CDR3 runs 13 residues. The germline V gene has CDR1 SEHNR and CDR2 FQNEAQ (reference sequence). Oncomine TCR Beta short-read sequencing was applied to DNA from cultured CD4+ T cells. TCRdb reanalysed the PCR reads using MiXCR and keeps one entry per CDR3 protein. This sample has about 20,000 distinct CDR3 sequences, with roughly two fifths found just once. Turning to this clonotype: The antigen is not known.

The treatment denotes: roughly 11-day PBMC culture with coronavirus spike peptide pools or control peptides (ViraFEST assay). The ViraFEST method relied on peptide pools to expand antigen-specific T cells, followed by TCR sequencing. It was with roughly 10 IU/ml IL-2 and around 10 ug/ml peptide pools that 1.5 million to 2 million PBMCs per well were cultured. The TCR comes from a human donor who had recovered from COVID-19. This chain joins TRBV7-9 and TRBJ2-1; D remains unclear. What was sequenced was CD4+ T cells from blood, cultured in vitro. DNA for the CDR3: TGTGCCAGCAGCTTAGTCCAGAGCAATGAGCAGTTCTTC. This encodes CASSLVQSNEQFF.